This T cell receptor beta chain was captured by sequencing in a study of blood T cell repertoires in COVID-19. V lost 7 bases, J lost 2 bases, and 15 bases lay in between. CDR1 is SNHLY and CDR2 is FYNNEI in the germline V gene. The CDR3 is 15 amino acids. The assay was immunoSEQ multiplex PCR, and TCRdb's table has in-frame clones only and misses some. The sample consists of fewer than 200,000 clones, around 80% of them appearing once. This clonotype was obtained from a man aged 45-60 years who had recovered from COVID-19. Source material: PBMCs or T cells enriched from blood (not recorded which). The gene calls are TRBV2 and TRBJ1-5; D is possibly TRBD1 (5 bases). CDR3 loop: CASKQTWGGNQPQHF. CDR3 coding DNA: TGTGCCAGCAAGCAGACGTGGGGGGGCAATCAGCCCCAGCATTTT.